A single sample gave rise to the 18 T cell receptor beta chains below, sequenced in a study of cytomegalovirus exposure and HLA in healthy donors. In the PCR, 60 Vbeta and 13 Jbeta primers were used. TCRdb's table, derived via immunoSEQ multiplex PCR, lists solely in-frame clones and lacks some. The sample consists of about 130,000 clones, 85% of them appearing once. The source material was PBMCs. All receptors come from a woman in her 30s in good health and CMV-seropositive.

This chain connects TRBV2 to TRBJ1-6; D may be TRBD1 (6 bases). The germline CDR1 and CDR2 sequences are SNHLY and FYNNEI. The CDR3 consists of 15 residues. Trimming left V 4 bases short and J 7 bases short, with 14 bases between. CDR3 bases: TGTGCCAGCAGTGTACAGGGAGGGAGAAATTCACCCCTCCACTTT. It yields the protein CASSVQGGRNSPLHF.

The rearrangement uses TRBV6-5 and TRBJ2-5; a weak D match, TRBD1 (5 bases). V was clipped by 2 bases and J by 2 bases, with 12 bases between them. Per germline, CDR1 MNHEY and CDR2 SVGAGI. The CDR3 spans 15 residues. In DNA, the CDR3 is TGTGCCAGCAGTTACAAGGGGCTAAGACAAGAGACCCAGTACTTC. Translation: CASSYKGLRQETQYF.

V usage is TRBV5-1 and J usage is TRBJ1-3, with TRBD1 matching 9 bases. The CDR3 consists of 15 residues. Trimming removed 4 bases from V and 2 bases from J; junction bases left unmatched: 4. CDR1 is SGHRS and CDR2 is YFSETQ in the germline V gene. The CDR3 nucleotides are TGCGCCAGCAGCCGGACAGGGGTGGCTGGAAACACCATATATTTT. Its translation: CASSRTGVAGNTIYF. Filled out from reference TRBV5-1 and TRBJ1-3, the complete variable domain reads KAGVTQTPRYLIKTRGQQVTLSCSPISGHRSVSWYQQTPGQGLQFLFEYFSETQRNKGNFPGRFSGRQFSNSRSEMNVSTLELGDSALYLCASSRTGVAGNTIYFGEGSWLTVV.

The genes are TRBV28 and TRBJ2-3, with 9 positions matching TRBD2. Trimming took 4 bases from V and 5 from J; bases not matched to a gene: 7. Looked up from germline, CDR1 is MDHEN and CDR2 is SYDVKM. The CDR3 has 15 amino acids. CDR3 sequence reads: CASSSSGTSGDTQYF. CDR3 coding DNA: TGTGCCAGCAGTTCTAGCGGGACTTCTGGAGATACGCAGTATTTT.

The chain couples TRBV5-5 to TRBJ2-5; tentatively, D is TRBD2 (5 bases). This CDR3 has 14 residues. Trimming cost V 0 bases and J 2 bases, with 8 bases left between them. Germline CDR1 and CDR2: SGHKS and YYEKEE (reference sequence). The CDR3 region has the DNA TGTGCCAGCAGCTTGGCTGCGGGTCAAGAGACCCAGTACTTC. Protein product: CASSLAAGQETQYF.

This clone was observed a few times. V and J are TRBV7-9 and TRBJ1-6; 8 bases are shared with TRBD1. This CDR3 has 13 amino acids. V lost 5 bases to trimming and J lost 10 bases; unmatched junction nucleotides: 4. The germline CDR1 and CDR2 sequences are SEHNR and FQNEAQ (reference sequence). The chain's CDR3 is CASSGQGGSPLHF. The CDR3 coding sequence is TGTGCCAGCAGCGGACAGGGCGGCTCACCCCTCCACTTT.

The chain has TRBV2 and TRBJ1-1; D is undetermined. Trimming took 4 bases from V and 7 from J, leaving 16 bases between them. This CDR3 contains 14 residues. CDR1 and CDR2 (germline): SNHLY, FYNNEI. In DNA, the CDR3 is TGTGCCAGCAGTGCCGACTTAGGGAGGAGTGAAGCTTTCTTT. As protein: CASSADLGRSEAFF.

This clone was recorded once. The chain uses TRBV7-6 and TRBJ2-7, with 10 bases lining up with TRBD2. Trimming took 4 bases from V and 6 from J; bases not matched to a gene: 9. CDR1 and CDR2 from the germline V gene are SGHVS and FNYEAQ. This CDR3 has 15 amino acids. DNA of the CDR3: TGTGCCAGCAGCTCAACTAGCGGGGAGGGGGGCGAGCAGTACTTC. Its translation is CASSSTSGEGGEQYF.

Points on this clone: One junction end disagrees with the germline gene, perhaps due to a read error. The V call is TRBV28, the J call TRBJ2-3; 14 nucleotides match TRBD2. The CDR3 runs to 12 residues. CDR1 MDHEN and CDR2 SYDVKM come from the germline V gene. This CDR3 reads CASSSGLAGEHF. Here the CDR3 DNA reads TGTGCCAGCAGTTCGGGACTAGCGGGAGAGCATTTT.

The gene calls are TRBV13 and TRBJ1-1; D not resolved. CDR3 length equals 12 residues. The V gene's germline CDR1 is PRHDT and CDR2 FYEKMQ (reference sequence). V lost 8 bases, J lost 3 bases, and 10 bases lay in between. CDR3 sequence reads: CASSLQHTEAFF. Written as DNA, the CDR3 is TGTGCCAGCTCCTTACAGCACACTGAAGCTTTCTTT.

CDR3 DNA sequence: TGTGCCAGCAGTGGAACGGGCTATGGCTACACCTTC. Amino acid sequence: CASSGTGYGYTF. V usage is TRBV6-5 and J usage is TRBJ1-2; no clear D. The germline gives CDR1 MNHEY, CDR2 SVGAGI. The CDR3 spans 12 residues. Trimming shortened V by 5 bases and J by 4 bases, and 8 bases separated the two germline ends.

The chain joins TRBV5-1 to TRBJ1-6, with 9 bases aligning to TRBD1. CDR1 is SGHRS and CDR2 is YFSETQ in the germline V gene. CDR3 length equals 14 residues. The V and J ends lost 3 bases and 7 bases, in that order; junction bases with no gene match: 2. The CDR3 loop is CASSWTGVNSPLHF. CDR3 sequence (DNA): TGCGCCAGCAGCTGGACAGGGGTGAATTCACCCCTCCACTTT.

The chain is built from TRBV2 and TRBJ2-6; 7 bases fit TRBD1. The CDR3 contains 17 residues. Germline V CDR1 and CDR2: SNHLY, FYNNEI. Unmatched junction bases numbered 10, after V lost 6 bases and J lost 2 bases. CDR3 residues: CASSAIPTGAGANVLTF. The CDR3, as DNA: TGTGCCAGCAGCGCCATTCCTACAGGGGCTGGGGCCAACGTCCTGACTTTC.

The chain couples TRBV7-9 to TRBJ2-5; the D gene is possibly TRBD2 (5 bases). The CDR3 loop spans 14 amino acids. Trimming pared 2 bases from V and 4 bases from J, leaving 11 bases between. Germline assignment: CDR1 SEHNR and CDR2 FQNEAQ (reference sequence). The CDR3 spells CASSLTGFAETQYF. The CDR3 region has the DNA TGTGCCAGCAGCTTAACGGGGTTCGCAGAGACCCAGTACTTC.

The V call is TRBV9, the J call TRBJ1-1; TRBD1 is a possible D gene (5 bases). This CDR3 is built from 13 residues. Germline-derived CDR1 and CDR2 are SGDLS and YYNGEE. Trimming took off 0 bases at V and 10 bases at J, with 13 bases between the two ends. The CDR3 DNA follows: TGTGCCAGCAGCGTAGACCGGGGGGGAGTAGCTTTCTTT. It is translated as CASSVDRGGVAFF. Together with reference TRBV9 and TRBJ1-1, the CDR3 gives the full variable domain: DSGVTQTPKHLITATGQRVTLRCSPRSGDLSVYWYQQSLDQGLQFLIQYYNGEERAKGNILERFSAQQFPDLHSELNLSSLELGDSALYFCASSVDRGGVAFFGQGTRLTVV.

The chain joins TRBV7-2 to TRBJ1-5; D ambiguous. Germline V lookup: CDR1 SGHTA, CDR2 FQGNSA. Trimming shortened V by 4 bases and J by 1 base, and 5 bases separated the two germline ends. The CDR3 covers 13 residues. The CDR3 DNA sequence: TGTGCCAGCAGCTCCCCGAGCAATCAGCCCCAGCATTTT. This encodes CASSSPSNQPQHF.

The V call is TRBV5-1, the J call TRBJ2-7, with D maybe TRBD2 (6 bases). Germline V gives CDR1 SGHRS, CDR2 YFSETQ. The CDR3 extends over 16 amino acids. V was cut by 3 bases and J by 4 bases, with 20 bases left in between. In DNA, the CDR3 is TGCGCCAGCAGCTGGGAGCCGGGACTCAGTACTTACGAGCAGTACTTC. Translation: CASSWEPGLSTYEQYF.

The CDR3 coding sequence is TGTGCCAGCAGCGTAGGCGACGCTCGTGCAGGGTATTACGAGCAGTACTTC. The encoded protein is CASSVGDARAGYYEQYF. The chain uses TRBV9 and TRBJ2-7, with a weak D call TRBD1 (5 bases). CDR1 and CDR2 from the germline V gene are SGDLS and YYNGEE. V was cut by 0 bases and J by 4 bases, with 20 bases left in between. The CDR3 runs 17 residues.